These 14 T cell receptor beta chains came from one sample sequenced in a study of blood T cell repertoires in COVID-19. The protocol was immunoSEQ multiplex PCR, while the TCRdb copy is restricted to in-frame clones and leaves out a portion. The data hold 210,000 or so clones, with 75% to 90% observed a single time. The sample consisted of peripheral blood. All receptors derive from a human donor in a cohort sampled during active COVID-19.

The V gene is TRBV6-5, the J gene TRBJ2-7; D unclear. The V end was cut by 0 bases, the J end by 2 bases, with 11 bases between. Germline V CDR1 and CDR2: MNHEY, SVGAGI. CDR3 length: 15 amino acids. The CDR3 sequence: CASSYSATQTYEQYF. In nucleotides, the CDR3 is TGTGCCAGCAGTTACTCGGCCACGCAGACCTACGAGCAGTACTTC.

This chain connects TRBV29-1 to TRBJ1-2, with 10 bases that match TRBD1. CDR3 length: 15 amino acids. Trimming at V came to 1 base and at J to 1 base, leaving 3 bases not matched to a gene. Germline V gene sequence: CDR1 SQVTM, CDR2 ANQGSEA. CDR3 sequence: CSVEARDRGNYGYTF. The CDR3 DNA reads as TGCAGCGTTGAAGCAAGGGACAGGGGTAACTATGGCTACACCTTC.

This rearrangement joins TRBV15 to TRBJ2-2; 7 bases fit TRBD1. Germline V CDR1 and CDR2: LNHNV, YYDKDF (reference sequence). This CDR3 comprises 15 residues. J lost 9 bases, V lost 0 bases, and 7 bases had no gene match. In DNA, the CDR3 is TGTGCCACCAGCAGAGACCCTGGACAGGCACGGGAGCTGTTTTTT. The encoded protein is CATSRDPGQARELFF.

The CDR3 nucleotides read TGTGCCATCAGTGAGTCGAGGGAAGGCTACACCTTC. Residues: CAISESREGYTF. The V gene is TRBV10-3, the J gene TRBJ1-2, with D hard to call. CDR3 length: 12 amino acids. Germline V gene lookup returns CDR1 ENHRY and CDR2 SYGVKD. Deletions cut 0 bases from V and 8 bases from J, with 7 bases between.

This rearrangement joins TRBV4-2 to TRBJ1-6; D unresolved. The germline V and J ends were trimmed by 1 base and 7 bases, with 11 bases remaining between them. From germline, CDR1 is LGHNA and CDR2 YNFKEQ. The CDR3 sequence is 15 residues long. CDR3 in amino acids: CASSQVVIENSPLHF. The CDR3 nucleotides read TGTGCCAGCAGCCAAGTTGTTATTGAGAATTCACCCCTCCACTTT.

The gene calls are TRBV19 and TRBJ2-7; 8 bases fit TRBD2. The trim removed 4 bases at V and 3 bases at J, leaving 11 bases unmatched. Looked up from germline, CDR1 is LNHDA and CDR2 is SQIVND (reference sequence). The CDR3 runs to 16 residues. The CDR3 is CASSTRVGLEGYEQYF. The DNA for the CDR3 is TGTGCCAGTAGTACGCGTGTGGGACTAGAGGGCTACGAGCAGTACTTC. Full variable domain (remainder filled in from reference TRBV19 and TRBJ2-7): DGGITQSPKYLFRKEGQNVTLSCEQNLNHDAMYWYRQDPGQGLRLIYYSQIVNDFQKGDIAEGYSVSREKKESFPLTVTSAQKNPTAFYLCASSTRVGLEGYEQYFGPGTRLTVT.

The chain couples TRBV6-5 to TRBJ1-2; the D gene is possibly TRBD1 (6 bases). Per germline, CDR1 MNHEY and CDR2 SVGAGI. V was pared by 7 bases and J by 0 bases, with 9 bases between. The length of the CDR3 is 13 residues. CDR3 in amino acids: CASTQGPNYGYTF. Written as DNA, the CDR3 is TGTGCCAGCACACAGGGACCTAACTATGGCTACACCTTC.

In the case of this clone: Since a much larger clone is just one base distant, this may be a read error. The same CDR3 also results from other DNA sequences found in this sample. The chain carries TRBV27 and TRBJ1-2; unclear D gene. CDR1 and CDR2 (germline): MNHEY, SMNVEV (reference sequence). The ends were cut back, 3 bases at V and 3 bases at J, with 20 bases in the middle. The CDR3 sequence is 17 residues long. CDR3 sequence: CASSFTTEGARYYGYTF. In DNA, the CDR3 is TGTGCCAGCAGTTTCACAACCGAAGGAGCGCGGTACTATGGCTACACCTTC.

The chain couples TRBV11-3 to TRBJ2-1; TRBD2 matches 9 bases. The CDR3 is made up of 15 amino acids. V gave up 5 bases and J gave up 8 bases; unmatched junction bases: 10. Germline V gene data show CDR1 as SGHNT and CDR2 as YENEEA. Here the CDR3 reads CASSRSRGRADEQFF. Written as DNA, the CDR3 is TGTGCCAGCAGCAGATCCCGCGGGAGGGCCGATGAGCAGTTCTTC. Drawing the rest from reference TRBV11-3 and TRBJ2-1, the complete variable domain is EAGVVQSPRYKIIEKKQPVAFWCNPISGHNTLYWYLQNLGQGPELLIRYENEEAVDDSQLPKDRFSAERLKGVDSTLKIQPAELGDSAVYLCASSRSRGRADEQFFGPGTRLTVL.

In its sample, this clone was seen a few times. The chain carries TRBV13 and TRBJ2-7; a possible D gene is TRBD2 (6 bases). From germline, CDR1 is PRHDT and CDR2 FYEKMQ (reference sequence). The CDR3 length is 17 residues. V lost 5 bases and J 0 bases, leaving 20 bases between the germline ends. CDR3 coding DNA: TGTGCCAGCAGCGCACGTCAGGGCGGGGTCGCCTCCTACGAGCAGTACTTC. Translated: CASSARQGGVASYEQYF.

Only a few counts were recorded for this clone. V is TRBV6-5 and J is TRBJ2-7; no firm D call. The CDR3 runs 13 residues. Germline assignment: CDR1 MNHEY and CDR2 SVGAGI. Trimming took 6 bases from V and 0 from J, leaving 9 bases between them. As DNA, the CDR3 is TGTGCCAGCAGGACTCTTAGCTCCTACGAGCAGTACTTC. Protein: CASRTLSSYEQYF.

The gene calls are TRBV10-3 and TRBJ1-5; D not resolved. V shed 6 bases and J shed 10 bases, with 16 bases lying between them. CDR3 size: 13 residues. The germline V gene encodes CDR1 ENHRY and CDR2 SYGVKD. The CDR3 DNA sequence: TGTGCCATCAGCAGAGGAGATCCCGGACCCCAGCATTTT. The encoded protein is CAISRGDPGPQHF.

The genes are TRBV7-2 and TRBJ2-7; 8 bases align to TRBD1. There are 14 residues in the CDR3. V shed 5 bases and J 2 bases; nucleotides not matched to a gene: 5. The germline gives CDR1 SGHTA, CDR2 FQGNSA. CDR3 loop: CASSAGQGPYEQYF. The CDR3 DNA sequence: TGTGCCAGCAGCGCAGGACAGGGCCCCTACGAGCAGTACTTC.

The V call is TRBV5-4, the J call TRBJ2-1, with D perhaps TRBD2 (6 bases). Trimming stripped 4 bases from V and 1 base from J, with 12 bases between. Germline CDR1 SGHNT, CDR2 YYREEE (reference sequence). The CDR3 runs 15 residues. The CDR3 reads CASSVSGVSYNEQFF. The DNA of the CDR3 is TGTGCCAGCAGCGTTAGCGGCGTTTCCTACAATGAGCAGTTCTTC.